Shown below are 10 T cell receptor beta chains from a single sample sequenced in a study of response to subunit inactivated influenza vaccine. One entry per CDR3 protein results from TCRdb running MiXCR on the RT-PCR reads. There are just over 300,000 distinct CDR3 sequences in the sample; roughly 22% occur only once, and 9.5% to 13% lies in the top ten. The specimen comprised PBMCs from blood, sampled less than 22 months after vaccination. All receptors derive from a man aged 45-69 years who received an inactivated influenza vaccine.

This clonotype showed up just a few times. The chain's CDR3 is CASSGGTSSYNEQFF. CDR3 nucleotides: TGTGCCAGCAGCGGTGGGACGTCATCCTACAATGAGCAGTTCTTC. The chain employs TRBV4-2 and TRBJ2-1, with D perhaps being TRBD1 or TRBD2 (5 bases each). Germline V gene data show CDR1 as LGHNA and CDR2 as YNFKEQ. V lost 5 bases and J lost 1, with 12 bases in between. This CDR3 has 15 amino acids.

This CDR3 is CASTNEPSRTDTQYF. CDR3 DNA sequence: TGCGCCAGCACCAACGAACCCTCGCGAACAGATACGCAGTATTTT. V gene TRBV5-1 combines with J gene TRBJ2-3; D remains unclear. The CDR3 is 15 residues long. V was trimmed by 6 bases and J by 3 bases, leaving 17 bases between them. Germline V gives CDR1 SGHRS, CDR2 YFSETQ.

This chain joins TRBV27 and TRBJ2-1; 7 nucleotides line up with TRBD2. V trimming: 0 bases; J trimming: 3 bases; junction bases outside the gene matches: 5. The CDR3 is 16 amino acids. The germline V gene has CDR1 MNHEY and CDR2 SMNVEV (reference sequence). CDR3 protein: CASSLSMGGGYNEQFF. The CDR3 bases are TGTGCCAGCAGTTTATCGATGGGGGGGGGCTACAATGAGCAGTTCTTC.

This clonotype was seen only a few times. In DNA, the CDR3 is TGTGCCAGCAGCCCGGAAGGATTCGGCTACACCTTC. This encodes CASSPEGFGYTF. The chain joins TRBV7-2 to TRBJ1-2; no definite D call. CDR1 is SGHTA and CDR2 is FQGNSA in the germline V gene. The CDR3 is 12 amino acids. V lost 5 bases and J lost 8, with 12 bases in between.

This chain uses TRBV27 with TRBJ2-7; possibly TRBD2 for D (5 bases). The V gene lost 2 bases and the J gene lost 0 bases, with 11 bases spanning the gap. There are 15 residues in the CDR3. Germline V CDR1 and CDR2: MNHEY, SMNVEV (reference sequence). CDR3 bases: TGTGCCAGCAGTTTACTCTGGGCGGGCTCCTACGAGCAGTACTTC. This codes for CASSLLWAGSYEQYF.

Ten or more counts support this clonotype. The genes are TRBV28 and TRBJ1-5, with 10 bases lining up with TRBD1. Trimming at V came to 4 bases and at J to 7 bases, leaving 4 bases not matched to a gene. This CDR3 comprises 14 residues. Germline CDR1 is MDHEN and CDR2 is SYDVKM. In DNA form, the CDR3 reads TGTGCCAGCAGTTCTGGACAGGGGGACCAGCCCCAGCATTTT. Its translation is CASSSGQGDQPQHF. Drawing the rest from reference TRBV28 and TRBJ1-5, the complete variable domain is DVKVTQSSRYLVKRTGEKVFLECVQDMDHENMFWYRQDPGLGLRLIYFSYDVKMKEKGDIPEGYSVSREKKERFSLILESASTNQTSMYLCASSSGQGDQPQHFGDGTRLSIL.

Written as DNA, the CDR3 is TGTGCCAGTAGTACCCTTCCGGGAGTTGAAGCTTTCTTT. Amino acid sequence: CASSTLPGVEAFF. The chain is built from TRBV19 and TRBJ1-1; D is unresolved. V shed 4 bases and J shed 7 bases, with 13 bases lying between them. This CDR3 spans 13 amino acids. The germline V gene has CDR1 LNHDA and CDR2 SQIVND (reference sequence).

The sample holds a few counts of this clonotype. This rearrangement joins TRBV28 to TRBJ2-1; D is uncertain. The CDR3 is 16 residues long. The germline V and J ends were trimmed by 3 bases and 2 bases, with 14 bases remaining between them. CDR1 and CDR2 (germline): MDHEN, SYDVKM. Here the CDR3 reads CASSLLVSSPYNEQFF. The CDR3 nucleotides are TGTGCCAGCAGTTTGCTAGTTTCTTCCCCCTACAATGAGCAGTTCTTC.

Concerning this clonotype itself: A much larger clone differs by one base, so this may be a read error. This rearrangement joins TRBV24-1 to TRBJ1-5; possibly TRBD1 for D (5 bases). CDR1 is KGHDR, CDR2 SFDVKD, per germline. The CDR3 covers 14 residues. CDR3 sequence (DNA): TGTGCCACCAGTGCAGGGTTTAGCAATCAGGCCCAGCATTTT. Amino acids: CATSAGFSNQAQHF.

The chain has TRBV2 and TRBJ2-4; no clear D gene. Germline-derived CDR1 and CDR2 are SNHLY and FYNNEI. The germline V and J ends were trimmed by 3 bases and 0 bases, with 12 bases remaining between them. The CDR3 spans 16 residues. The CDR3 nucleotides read TGTGCCAGCAGTGACCCACAGTTAATAGCCAAAAACATTCAGTACTTC. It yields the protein CASSDPQLIAKNIQYF.